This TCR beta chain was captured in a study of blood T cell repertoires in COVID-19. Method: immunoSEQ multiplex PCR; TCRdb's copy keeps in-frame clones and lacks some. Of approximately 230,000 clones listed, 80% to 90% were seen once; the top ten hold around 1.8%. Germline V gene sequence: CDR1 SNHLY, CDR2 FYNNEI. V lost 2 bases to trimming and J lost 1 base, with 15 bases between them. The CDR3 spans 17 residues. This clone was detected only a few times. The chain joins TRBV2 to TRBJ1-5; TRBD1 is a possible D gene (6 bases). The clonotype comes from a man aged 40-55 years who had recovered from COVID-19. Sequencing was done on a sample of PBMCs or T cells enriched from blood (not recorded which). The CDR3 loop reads CASSESDSLGSNQPQHF. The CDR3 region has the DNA TGTGCCAGCAGTGAATCGGACAGCCTGGGGAGCAATCAGCCCCAGCATTTT.